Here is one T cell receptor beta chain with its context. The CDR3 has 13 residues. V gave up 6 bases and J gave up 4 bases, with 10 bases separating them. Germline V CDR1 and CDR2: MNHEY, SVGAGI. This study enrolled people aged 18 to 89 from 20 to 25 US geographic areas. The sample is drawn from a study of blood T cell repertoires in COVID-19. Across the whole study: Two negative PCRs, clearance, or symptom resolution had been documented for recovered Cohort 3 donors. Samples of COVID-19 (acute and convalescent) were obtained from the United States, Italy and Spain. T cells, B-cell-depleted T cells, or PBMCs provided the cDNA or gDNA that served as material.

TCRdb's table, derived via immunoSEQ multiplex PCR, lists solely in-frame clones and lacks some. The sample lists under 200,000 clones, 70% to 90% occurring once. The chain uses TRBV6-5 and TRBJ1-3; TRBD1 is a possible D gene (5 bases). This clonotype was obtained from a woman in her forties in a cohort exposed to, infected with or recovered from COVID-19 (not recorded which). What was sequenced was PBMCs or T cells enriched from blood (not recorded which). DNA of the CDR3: TGTGCCAGCAGACGGGACTTGGGAAACACCATATATTTT. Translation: CASRRDLGNTIYF.